A selection of T cell receptor beta chains follows, all from one sample in a study of blood T cell repertoires in COVID-19. Method: immunoSEQ multiplex PCR; TCRdb's copy keeps in-frame clones and lacks some. The sample has about 100,000 clones; just under 80% are singletons. Sequencing was done on a sample of peripheral blood. These receptors were collected from a woman in her sixties or seventies with acute or convalescent COVID-19. CDR3s include the opening cysteine and the closing phenylalanine or tryptophan. A D gene is named only where the DNA matches it firmly. Size is omitted from some rows. Given values are once, few, many or a class for expanded clones.

V,D,J,size,CDR3,DNA
TRBV9,TRBD1,TRBJ1-1,-,CASSWGQQNTEAFF,TGTGCCAGCAGCTGGGGACAGCAAAACACTGAAGCTTTCTTT
TRBV4-1,-,TRBJ1-4,once,CASSAGFSLNEKLFF,TGCGCCAGCAGCGCCGGGTTTTCGCTTAATGAAAAACTGTTTTTT
TRBV5-1,TRBD1,TRBJ1-1,-,CASSLEQGASTEAFF,TGCGCCAGCAGCTTGGAGCAGGGGGCGAGCACTGAAGCTTTCTTT
TRBV30,-,TRBJ2-7,-,CAWSVGGEQYF,TGTGCCTGGAGTGTAGGGGGCGAGCAGTACTTC
TRBV3-1/TRBV3-2,-,TRBJ2-5,few,CASSPRTRETQYF,TGTGCCAGCAGCCCACGGACACGAGAGACCCAGTACTTC
TRBV2,-,TRBJ1-2,-,CASSQGRDFYGYTF,TGTGCCAGCTCTCAGGGAAGGGACTTCTATGGCTACACCTTC
TRBV11-3,-,TRBJ1-4,-,CASSLNYSRVNEKLFF,TGTGCCAGCAGCTTAAACTATAGCAGGGTAAATGAAAAACTGTTTTTT
TRBV5-8,TRBD1,TRBJ2-1,-,CASSKDRGRDNEQFF,TGTGCCAGCAGCAAGGACAGGGGGAGGGACAATGAGCAGTTCTTC
TRBV19,-,TRBJ1-1,-,CASTLAGLDEAFF,TGTGCCAGTACCCTGGCAGGGTTGGATGAAGCTTTCTTT
TRBV5-4,-,TRBJ2-7,-,CASSIPTSYEQYF,TGTGCCAGCAGCATACCGACTAGCTACGAGCAGTACTTC
TRBV10-3,-,TRBJ2-1,-,CAISVTSENNEQFF,TGTGCCATCAGTGTTACTAGTGAAAACAATGAGCAGTTCTTC
TRBV6-5,-,TRBJ2-2,-,CASSYWGDTGELFF,TGTGCCAGCAGTTACTGGGGGGACACCGGGGAGCTGTTTTTT
TRBV5-1,-,TRBJ1-2,-,CASSLEGGYGYTF,TGCGCCAGCAGCTTGGAAGGGGGCTATGGCTACACCTTC
TRBV19,-,TRBJ1-1,once,CASSPWDKPYTEAFF,TGTGCCAGTAGTCCATGGGACAAACCTTACACTGAAGCTTTCTTT
TRBV12-5,TRBD2,TRBJ2-2,-,CASGYLAGRITGELFF,TGTGCTAGTGGCTATCTAGCGGGTAGGATCACCGGGGAGCTGTTTTTT
TRBV19,-,TRBJ1-1,-,CASSTTGDTEAFF,TGTGCCAGTAGCACAACAGGTGACACTGAAGCTTTCTTT
TRBV7-2,-,TRBJ2-1,few,CASSPGEYNEQFF,TGTGCCAGCAGCCCAGGGGAGTACAATGAGCAGTTCTTC
TRBV5-1,TRBD1,TRBJ1-2,-,CASSLAEGAYGYTF,TGCGCCAGCAGCTTGGCGGAGGGGGCGTATGGCTACACCTTC
TRBV5-3,-,TRBJ2-3,-,CARSLSADTQYF,TGTGCCAGAAGCCTCTCAGCGGATACGCAGTATTTT
TRBV9,TRBD1,TRBJ1-2,few,CASSATGQTNYGYTF,TGTGCCAGCAGCGCGACGGGACAGACGAACTATGGCTACACCTTC
TRBV5-1,-,TRBJ2-1,-,CASSRTTYNEQFF,TGCGCCAGCAGCAGGACTACCTACAATGAGCAGTTCTTC
TRBV14,-,TRBJ1-3,-,CASSQDLGGGAGNTIYF,TGTGCCAGCAGCCAAGATCTCGGAGGGGGGGCTGGAAACACCATATATTTT
TRBV27,TRBD1,TRBJ1-2,-,CASSLRDRDHGYTF,TGTGCCAGCAGTTTAAGAGACAGGGACCATGGCTACACCTTC
TRBV27,-,TRBJ1-1,many,CASSHREGTEAFF,TGTGCCAGCAGTCACAGGGAAGGAACTGAAGCTTTCTTT
TRBV18,TRBD2,TRBJ2-2,-,CASSATSGGNTGELFF,TGTGCCAGCTCAGCTACTAGCGGGGGAAACACCGGGGAGCTGTTTTTT
TRBV27,-,TRBJ1-1,few,CASSLSPPDVNTEAFF,TGTGCCAGCAGTTTATCCCCGCCAGATGTAAACACTGAAGCTTTCTTT